This T cell receptor beta chain was found in a study of metastatic and nonmetastatic thyroid tumors. Study summary: Repertoire comparison spanned blood and tumor or nodule tissue of malignant and benign thyroid patients. The study, taken as a whole, reports: Reported TCR beta diversity, measured in blood and tumor, was significantly higher for malignant thyroid tumors than for benign nodules.

This clone was observed at least ten times. As yet, its antigen is unknown. Thyroid surgery had not been preceded by any treatment in any patient. Original analysis: The authors used CDR3 differences across clinicopathological groups to build a distant-metastasis classifier for papillary thyroid cancer. TCRdb called clones again from the PCR reads with MiXCR. TCRdb's processing, not the study's, gives the V and J calls here. The table shows 15,000 to 20,000 clones, with around a sixth occurring only once. Per germline, CDR1 SGDLS and CDR2 YYNGEE. This CDR3 comprises 12 residues. Trimming removed 4 bases from V and 3 bases from J, with 6 bases in between.

Sequenced material: blood. The rearrangement uses TRBV9 and TRBJ2-3; D is unresolved. This TCR was recovered from a female donor with papillary thyroid cancer or a benign thyroid nodule (not recorded which). Some clones in this sample may be carry-over from other donors' samples. Written as DNA, the CDR3 is TGTGCCAGCAGCCCCCCGACAGATACGCAGTATTTT. Its protein is CASSPPTDTQYF.